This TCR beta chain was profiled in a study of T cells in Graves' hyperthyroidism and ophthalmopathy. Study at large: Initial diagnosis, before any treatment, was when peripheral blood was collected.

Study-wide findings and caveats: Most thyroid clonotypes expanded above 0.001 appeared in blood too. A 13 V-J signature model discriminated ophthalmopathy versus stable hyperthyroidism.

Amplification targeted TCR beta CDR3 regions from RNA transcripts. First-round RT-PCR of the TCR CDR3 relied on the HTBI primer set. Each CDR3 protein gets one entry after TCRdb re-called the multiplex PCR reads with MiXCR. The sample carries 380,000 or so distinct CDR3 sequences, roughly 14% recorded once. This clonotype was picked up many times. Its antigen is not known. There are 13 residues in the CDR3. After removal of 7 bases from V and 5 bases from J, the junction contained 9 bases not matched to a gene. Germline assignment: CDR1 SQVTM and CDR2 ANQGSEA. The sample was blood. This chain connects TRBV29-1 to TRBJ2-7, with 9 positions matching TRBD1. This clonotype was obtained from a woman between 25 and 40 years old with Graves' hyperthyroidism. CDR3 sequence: CSGGTGISDEQYF. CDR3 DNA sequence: TGCAGCGGCGGGACAGGGATTAGCGACGAGCAGTACTTC.